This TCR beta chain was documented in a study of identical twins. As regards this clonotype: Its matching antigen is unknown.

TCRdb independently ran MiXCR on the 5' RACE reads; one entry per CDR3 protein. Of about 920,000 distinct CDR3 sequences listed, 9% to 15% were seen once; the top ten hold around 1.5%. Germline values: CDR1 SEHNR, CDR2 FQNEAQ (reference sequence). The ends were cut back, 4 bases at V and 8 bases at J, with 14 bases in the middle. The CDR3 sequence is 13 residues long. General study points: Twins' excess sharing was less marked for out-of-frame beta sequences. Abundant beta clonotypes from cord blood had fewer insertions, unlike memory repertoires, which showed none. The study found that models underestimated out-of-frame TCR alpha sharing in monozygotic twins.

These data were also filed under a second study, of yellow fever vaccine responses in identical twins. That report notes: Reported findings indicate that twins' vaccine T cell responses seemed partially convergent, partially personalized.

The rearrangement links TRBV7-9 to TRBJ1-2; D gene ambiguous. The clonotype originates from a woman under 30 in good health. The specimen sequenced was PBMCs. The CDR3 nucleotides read TGTGCCAGCAGCTCCCCTGAGGGTTTCGGCTACACCTTC. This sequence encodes CASSSPEGFGYTF.